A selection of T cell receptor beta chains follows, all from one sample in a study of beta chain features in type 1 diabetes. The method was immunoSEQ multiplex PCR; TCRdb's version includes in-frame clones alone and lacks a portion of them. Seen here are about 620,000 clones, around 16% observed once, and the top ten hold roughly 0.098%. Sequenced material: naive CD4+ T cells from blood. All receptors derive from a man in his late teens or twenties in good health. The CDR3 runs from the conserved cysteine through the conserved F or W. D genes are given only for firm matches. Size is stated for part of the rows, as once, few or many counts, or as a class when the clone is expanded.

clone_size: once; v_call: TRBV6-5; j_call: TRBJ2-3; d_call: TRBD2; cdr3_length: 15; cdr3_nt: TGTGCCAGCAGCCGCCCGGGACTACGGGGAGATACGCAGTATTTT; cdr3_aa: CASSRPGLRGDTQYF
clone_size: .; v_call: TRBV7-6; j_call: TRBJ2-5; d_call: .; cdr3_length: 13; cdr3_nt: TGTGCCAGCAGCTTCGGACTCCAAGAGACCCAGTACTTC; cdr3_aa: CASSFGLQETQYF
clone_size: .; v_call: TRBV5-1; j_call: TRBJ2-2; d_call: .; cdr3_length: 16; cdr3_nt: TGCGCCAGCAGCTCCCAAACGACGGCGAACACCGGGGAGCTGTTTTTT; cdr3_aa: CASSSQTTANTGELFF
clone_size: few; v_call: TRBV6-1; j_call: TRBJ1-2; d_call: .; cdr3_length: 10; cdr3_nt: TGTGCCAGCAGTAGGGCTGGCTACACCTTC; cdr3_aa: CASSRAGYTF
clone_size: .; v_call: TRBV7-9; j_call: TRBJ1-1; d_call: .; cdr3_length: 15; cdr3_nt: TGTGCCAGCACCCGGGGGTCCTCTTTGGACACTGAAGCTTTCTTT; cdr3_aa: CASTRGSSLDTEAFF
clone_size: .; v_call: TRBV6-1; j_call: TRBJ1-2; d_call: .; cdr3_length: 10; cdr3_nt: TGTGCCAGCAAGGACTATGGCTACACCTTC; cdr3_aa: CASKDYGYTF
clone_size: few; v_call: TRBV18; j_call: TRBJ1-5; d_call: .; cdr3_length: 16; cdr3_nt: TGTGCCAGCTCACCATTGGGAAAGGAAGGCAATCAGCCCCAGCATTTT; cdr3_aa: CASSPLGKEGNQPQHF
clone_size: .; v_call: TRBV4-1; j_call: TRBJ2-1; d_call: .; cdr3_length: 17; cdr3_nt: TGCGCCAGCAGCCGAGGCCGAGCTAGGGGAGGCTACAATGAGCAGTTCTTC; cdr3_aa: CASSRGRARGGYNEQFF
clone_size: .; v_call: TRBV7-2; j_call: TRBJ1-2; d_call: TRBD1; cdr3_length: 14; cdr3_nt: TGTGCCAGCAGCTTAGCTGGACAGGCGTATGGCTACACCTTC; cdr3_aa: CASSLAGQAYGYTF
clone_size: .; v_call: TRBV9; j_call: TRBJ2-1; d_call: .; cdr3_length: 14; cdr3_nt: TGTGCCAGCAGCCTCCAGGGGAGGAACAATGAGCAGTTCTTC; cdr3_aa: CASSLQGRNNEQFF
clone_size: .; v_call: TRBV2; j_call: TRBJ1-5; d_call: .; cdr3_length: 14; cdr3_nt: TGTGCCAGCAGTCTACAGGGAACAAATCAGCCCCAGCATTTT; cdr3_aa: CASSLQGTNQPQHF
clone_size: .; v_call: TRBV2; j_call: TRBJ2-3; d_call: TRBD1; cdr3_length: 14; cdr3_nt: TGTGCCAGCAGTACAGGGGCCGGCACAGATACGCAGTATTTT; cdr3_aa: CASSTGAGTDTQYF
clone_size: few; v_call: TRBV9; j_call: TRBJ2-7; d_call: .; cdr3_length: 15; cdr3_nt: TGTGCCAGCAGCGTTGAGTCAACCCCCACCTACGAGCAGTACTTC; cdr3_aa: CASSVESTPTYEQYF
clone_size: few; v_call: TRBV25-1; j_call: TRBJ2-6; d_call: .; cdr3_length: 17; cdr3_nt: TGTGCCAGCAGTACCCAGGATGGGGGGCCTGGGGCCAACGTCCTGACTTTC; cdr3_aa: CASSTQDGGPGANVLTF